This TCR beta chain was sequenced in a study of cytomegalovirus exposure and HLA in healthy donors. The repertoire was sequenced with immunoSEQ multiplex PCR; TCRdb's copy has only in-frame clones and lacks some. The sample has 140,000 or so clones; nearly 90% are singletons. CDR1 SGHVS and CDR2 FNYEAQ come from the germline V gene. Trimming cost V 2 bases and J 0 bases, with 9 bases left between them. The CDR3 consists of 15 residues. V is TRBV7-6 and J is TRBJ2-3, with D possibly TRBD1 on 5 matching bases. Sequences were obtained from PBMCs. This receptor was taken from a woman between 18 and 30 years old in good health and CMV-seropositive. The DNA for the CDR3 is TGTGCCAGCAGCTTAAATAGGGGAAGCACAGATACGCAGTATTTT. Protein product: CASSLNRGSTDTQYF.